The clone carrying this T cell receptor beta chain was observed at least ten times. The entry originates in a study of human T cells and chemical hapten exposure. Background on the study: Slight differences in pooled library volume were the main source of varying TCR yields across samples.

The J segment lost 10 bases and the V segment lost 6 bases, leaving 8 bases of the junction unmatched. The CDR3 length is 14 residues. Time point in this sample: pre-sensitization, week 0. Treatment specified: therapeutic diphenylcyclopropenone sensitization with weekly scalp DPC. Prior to application of each patch test, blood was drawn. One entry per CDR3 protein, called by TCRdb with MiXCR from the RACE reads. The sample includes about 380,000 distinct CDR3 sequences, less than 6.5% of them seen just once. The sequences come from whole blood, collected in connection with sensitization to the hapten diphenylcyclopropenone (DPC). The TCR sequence derives from a woman between 50 and 59 years old with alopecia areata. Some clones in this sample may be carry-over from other donors' samples. This chain joins TRBV12-3 or TRBV12-4 and TRBJ1-6, with 8 bases fitting TRBD1. In DNA, the CDR3 is TGTGCCAGCAGCTTTGGACAGGGTGGATCACCCCTCCACTTT. Residues: CASSFGQGGSPLHF.